The T cell receptor (beta chain) under discussion was sequenced for a study of blood T cell repertoires in COVID-19. At the level of the study: The United States, Italy and Spain supplied acute and convalescent COVID-19 samples. From T cells, B-cell-depleted T cells, or PBMCs came the material, which was cDNA or gDNA.

This clone occurred once. Here immunoSEQ multiplex PCR was the method, and the copy in TCRdb shows in-frame clones only, minus some. The data hold around 130,000 clones, with approximately 86% observed a single time. The germline gives CDR1 SEHNR, CDR2 FQNEAQ (reference sequence). CDR3 length: 16 amino acids. V shed 1 base, J shed 3 bases, and the junction held 7 bases outside the gene matches. The age range of participants was about 18 to 100 years, with residence in fewer than 25 US areas. Clinical history reported by participants formed the basis on which cohorts were assigned. The chain employs TRBV7-9 and TRBJ1-1; 8 bases map to TRBD1. Sequencing was done on a sample of PBMCs or T cells enriched from blood (not recorded which). The source of this sequence is a woman aged 45-60 years who had recovered from COVID-19. The chain's CDR3 is CASSLGPDRVHTEAFF. Here the CDR3 DNA reads TGTGCCAGCAGCTTAGGGCCGGACAGGGTGCACACTGAAGCTTTCTTT.